One and the same sample provided the 28 T cell receptor beta chains below, sequenced in a study of blood T cell repertoires in COVID-19. Clones were sequenced by immunoSEQ multiplex PCR, and TCRdb holds only the in-frame ones, with some missing. The sample contains over 200,000 clones, 81% of which appear only once. Sequenced: PBMCs or T cells enriched from blood (not recorded which). The receptor set was obtained from a woman aged 50 to 60 with acute COVID-19.

The chain has TRBV27 and TRBJ2-7, with D possibly TRBD1 on 5 matching bases. The length of the CDR3 is 14 residues. V lost 2 bases and J lost 0, with 8 bases in between. Germline CDR1 is MNHEY and CDR2 is SMNVEV (reference sequence). This CDR3 reads CASSLQGSSYEQYF. CDR3 DNA: TGTGCCAGCAGTTTACAGGGTAGCTCCTACGAGCAGTACTTC.

The chain uses TRBV11-1 and TRBJ2-5; D is possibly TRBD2 (6 bases). The CDR3 totals 16 residues. Trimming removed 5 bases from V and 3 bases from J, with 19 bases in between. CDR1 and CDR2 (germline): SGHAT, FQDESV (reference sequence). CDR3 residues: CASSLIGGTLEETQYF. For the CDR3, the DNA is TGTGCCAGCAGCCTGATCGGGGGAACTTTAGAAGAGACCCAGTACTTC.

The V and J genes are TRBV28 and TRBJ1-2, with D maybe TRBD1 (6 bases). This CDR3 spans 11 amino acids. Germline assignment: CDR1 MDHEN and CDR2 SYDVKM. V lost 11 bases, J lost 5 bases, and 12 bases lay in between. CDR3 protein: CAGRGGYGYTF. CDR3 in DNA: TGTGCCGGAAGGGGGGGATATGGCTACACCTTC.

The count of this clone is one. V and J are TRBV9 and TRBJ1-1, with 9 nucleotides matching TRBD1. Germline trimming cut 0 bases from V and 6 bases from J; bases unmatched to any gene: 12. The germline V gene has CDR1 SGDLS and CDR2 YYNGEE. The CDR3 is 17 residues long. The CDR3 DNA sequence: TGTGCCAGCAGCGTAGACCCTCGACAGGGGGTTTTTGCTGAAGCTTTCTTT. Its translation is CASSVDPRQGVFAEAFF.

CDR3 in amino acids: CASSLGVLSGRETQYF. DNA for the CDR3: TGTGCCAGCAGCTTAGGAGTTTTGTCAGGGCGGGAGACCCAGTACTTC. This chain joins TRBV11-3 and TRBJ2-5; D might be TRBD1 (5 bases). CDR1 and CDR2 from the germline V gene are SGHNT and YENEEA. This CDR3 contains 16 residues. Trimming left V 1 base short and J 5 bases short, with 17 bases between.

The chain recombines TRBV18 with TRBJ1-6, with a tentative D call TRBD1 (5 bases). The CDR3 is 15 residues long. Germline V gives CDR1 KGHSH, CDR2 LQKENI. V lost 3 bases and J lost 5, with 11 bases in between. As DNA, the CDR3 is TGTGCCAGCTCACCCGACAGAGCTAATAATTCACCCCTCCACTTT. This gives the protein CASSPDRANNSPLHF.

The CDR3 DNA follows: TGTGCCAGCAGCCTCCTAGGGGGTAGGAATGAGCAGTTCTTC. This gives the protein CASSLLGGRNEQFF. The J gene is TRBJ2-1, the V gene TRBV11-3; possible D gene TRBD1, 6 bases. The germline gives CDR1 SGHNT, CDR2 YENEEA. V was pared by 5 bases and J by 7 bases, with 15 bases between. There are 14 residues in the CDR3.

The V gene is TRBV7-2, the J gene TRBJ2-5; weak D call: TRBD2 (6 bases). This CDR3 spans 14 amino acids. Germline values: CDR1 SGHTA, CDR2 FQGNSA. The V and J ends lost 4 bases and 5 bases respectively, with 14 bases between them. CDR3 loop: CASSSGEKWETQYF. CDR3 nucleotides: TGTGCCAGCAGCTCGGGGGAAAAGTGGGAGACCCAGTACTTC.

This chain connects TRBV4-1 to TRBJ2-3; 13 bases are a match to TRBD2. This CDR3 is built from 17 residues. After removal of 4 bases from V and 4 bases from J, the junction contained 8 bases not matched to a gene. CDR1 is MGHRA, CDR2 YSYEKL, per germline. CDR3 region: CASSPRGLAGRADTQYF. For the CDR3, the DNA is TGCGCCAGCAGCCCTCGGGGACTAGCGGGAAGGGCAGATACGCAGTATTTT.

The chain joins TRBV7-9 to TRBJ1-2, with 8 bases lining up with TRBD1. The V segment lost 5 bases and the J segment 0 bases; nucleotides outside the gene matches: 11. Germline V gene data show CDR1 as SEHNR and CDR2 as FQNEAQ (reference sequence). The CDR3 runs 17 residues. For the CDR3, the DNA is TGTGCCAGCAGCCAGACTAGGGACAGGAGATCTAACTATGGCTACACCTTC. Its translation is CASSQTRDRRSNYGYTF.

The V gene is TRBV7-2, the J gene TRBJ1-5; 7 positions agree with TRBD1. The CDR3 length is 15 residues. Germline V lookup: CDR1 SGHTA, CDR2 FQGNSA. V was clipped by 4 bases and J by 8 bases; unmatched bases: 11. The CDR3 DNA follows: TGTGCCAGCAGCTCCGAACAGGGGCGAGGGGAGCCCCAGCATTTT. It yields the protein CASSSEQGRGEPQHF.

The gene calls are TRBV28 and TRBJ1-2; D not certain. V was pared by 4 bases and J by 0 bases, with 15 bases between. The CDR3 runs 16 residues. The germline V gene has CDR1 MDHEN and CDR2 SYDVKM. CDR3 protein: CASSSSAVNSNYGYTF. Written as DNA, the CDR3 is TGTGCCAGCAGTTCTAGTGCGGTGAACTCTAACTATGGCTACACCTTC.

The J gene is TRBJ2-5, the V gene TRBV12-5; TRBD2 aligns across 11 bases. CDR3 length equals 16 residues. V lost 1 base and J lost 5; bases outside the gene matches: 6. Per the germline V gene, CDR1 is LGHNT and CDR2 is FRNRAP. The CDR3 DNA is TGTGCTAGTGGTTTGGGACTAGCGGGGAGGGGGGAGACCCAGTACTTC. Amino acids: CASGLGLAGRGETQYF.

The V call is TRBV4-1, the J call TRBJ1-5, with 7 bases matching TRBD1. With 0 bases clipped from V and 2 bases from J, the junction kept 1 base outside the gene matches. In germline, CDR1 is MGHRA, CDR2 YSYEKL. The CDR3 is 15 amino acids. The CDR3 DNA reads TGCGCCAGCAGCCAAGAGACAGGGCGCAATCAGCCCCAGCATTTT. Encoded protein: CASSQETGRNQPQHF.

J is TRBJ2-3 and V is TRBV23-1; 10 bases are shared with TRBD2. TRBV23-1 is designated an ORF whose function remains uncertain. The V gene end was trimmed by 4 bases and the J gene end by 3 bases; junction bases not matched to a gene: 10. The CDR3 is 17 amino acids. The DNA for the CDR3 is TGCGCCAGCAGTCCTACACCCCGGACTAGCGGAACAGATACGCAGTATTTT. It codes for CASSPTPRTSGTDTQYF.

This clone has only one observation. The chain combines TRBV27 with TRBJ2-1, with no clear D. The CDR3 length is 13 residues. Trimming removed 2 bases from V and 10 bases from J, with 12 bases in between. Germline V lookup: CDR1 MNHEY, CDR2 SMNVEV (reference sequence). The CDR3 region has the DNA TGTGCCAGCAGTTTAATAGGTGGGCTAGAGCAGTTCTTC. Its translation is CASSLIGGLEQFF.

J is TRBJ2-7 and V is TRBV18, with 13 nucleotides matching TRBD2. The J segment lost 0 bases and the V segment lost 3 bases, leaving 2 bases of the junction unmatched. Germline V gives CDR1 KGHSH, CDR2 LQKENI. There are 16 residues in the CDR3. This CDR3 reads CASSPGTSGVSYEQYF. Written as DNA, the CDR3 is TGTGCCAGCTCACCGGGGACTAGCGGGGTCTCCTACGAGCAGTACTTC.

This sequence joins TRBV28 and TRBJ1-5; D not resolved. With 10 bases removed from V and 4 bases from J, the gap between germline ends came to 20 bases. This CDR3 is 15 amino acids long. Germline CDR1 and CDR2: MDHEN and SYDVKM. CDR3 protein: CATRSEVIANQPQHF. For the CDR3, the DNA is TGTGCCACCCGATCCGAAGTGATAGCAAATCAGCCCCAGCATTTT.

CDR3 in amino acids: CASSALAGGYNEQFF. The CDR3 coding sequence is TGTGCCAGCAGCGCCCTAGCGGGAGGTTACAATGAGCAGTTCTTC. The chain couples TRBV7-3 to TRBJ2-1, with 11 bases fitting TRBD2. The germline V gene encodes CDR1 SGHTA and CDR2 FQGTGA. Trimming took 5 bases from V and 4 from J; bases not matched to a gene: 4. The CDR3 length is 15 residues.

The rearrangement joins TRBV18 to TRBJ2-6; 8 bases align to TRBD1. The CDR3 is 17 residues long. Trimming cost V 3 bases and J 0 bases; bases outside gene matches: 4. Germline V gives CDR1 KGHSH, CDR2 LQKENI. This CDR3 reads CASSPGTGYSGANVLTF. The CDR3 DNA is TGTGCCAGCTCACCGGGGACAGGCTACTCTGGGGCCAACGTCCTGACTTTC. The whole variable domain, filled in from reference TRBV18 and TRBJ2-6, reads NAGVMQNPRHLVRRRGQEARLRCSPMKGHSHVYWYRQLPEEGLKFMVYLQKENIIDESGMPKERFSAEFPKEGPSILRIQQVVRGDSAAYFCASSPGTGYSGANVLTFGAGSRLTVL.

The V call is TRBV28, the J call TRBJ1-2; the D is unclear. Germline CDR1 and CDR2: MDHEN and SYDVKM. V dropped 1 base and J dropped 5 bases, with 5 bases sitting between them. The CDR3 has 12 amino acids. The CDR3 spells CASSLSSYGYTF. In nucleotides, the CDR3 is TGTGCCAGCAGTTTATCTAGTTATGGCTACACCTTC.

The chain couples TRBV19 to TRBJ2-3, with D possibly being TRBD2 (6 bases). Trimming took off 1 base at V and 3 bases at J, with 11 bases between the two ends. Per the germline V gene, CDR1 is LNHDA and CDR2 is SQIVND (reference sequence). The CDR3 runs 15 residues. CDR3 loop: CASSIVGAGTDTQYF. The CDR3 coding sequence is TGTGCCAGTAGTATAGTTGGGGCGGGGACAGATACGCAGTATTTT.

The V call is TRBV6-4, the J call TRBJ2-1; 7 positions agree with TRBD1. The CDR3 loop spans 15 amino acids. The germline gives CDR1 MRHNA, CDR2 SNTAGT. V gave up 2 bases and J gave up 5 bases; unmatched junction bases: 6. CDR3 sequence (DNA): TGTGCCAGCAGTGACCTCGGGACAGCTAACAATGAGCAGTTCTTC. Translated, it gives CASSDLGTANNEQFF.

This chain uses TRBV30 with TRBJ1-4; perhaps TRBD1 as D (5 bases). CDR1 and CDR2 (germline): GTSNPN, SVGIG (reference sequence). This CDR3 region has 14 residues. Trimming pared 4 bases from V and 0 bases from J, leaving 9 bases between. CDR3 sequence: CAWTGRATNEKLFF. The CDR3 nucleotides are TGTGCCTGGACAGGGAGGGCAACTAATGAAAAACTGTTTTTT.

The rearrangement links TRBV6-2 or TRBV6-3 to TRBJ1-5; 10 bases are a match to TRBD1. V lost 1 base and J lost 6; bases outside the gene matches: 6. The CDR3 is 16 amino acids. The germline CDR1 and CDR2 sequences are MNHEY and SVGEGT. CDR3: CASSYLGTGAAQPQHF. For the CDR3, the DNA is TGTGCCAGCAGTTACTTAGGGACAGGGGCAGCTCAGCCCCAGCATTTT.

This clone turned up a few times. This rearrangement joins TRBV11-3 to TRBJ1-1; TRBD1 matches 8 bases. Per germline, CDR1 SGHNT and CDR2 YENEEA. The CDR3 totals 17 residues. Trimming cost V 5 bases and J 0 bases; bases outside gene matches: 11. The CDR3 loop reads CASSQTMNRGVNTEAFF. As DNA, the CDR3 is TGTGCCAGCAGCCAAACGATGAACAGGGGGGTGAACACTGAAGCTTTCTTT. Combining the CDR3 with reference TRBV11-3 and TRBJ1-1 gives the whole variable domain EAGVVQSPRYKIIEKKQPVAFWCNPISGHNTLYWYLQNLGQGPELLIRYENEEAVDDSQLPKDRFSAERLKGVDSTLKIQPAELGDSAVYLCASSQTMNRGVNTEAFFGQGTRLTVV.

The chain couples TRBV28 to TRBJ2-7, with TRBD1 identical over 8 bases. V gave up 3 bases and J gave up 3 bases; unmatched junction bases: 1. The CDR3 has 13 amino acids. CDR1 is MDHEN and CDR2 is SYDVKM in the germline V gene. The CDR3 DNA follows: TGTGCCAGCAGTTTTGACAGGGGCTACGAGCAGTACTTC. Protein product: CASSFDRGYEQYF.

The chain recombines TRBV6-2 or TRBV6-3 with TRBJ1-5, with a weak D call TRBD1 (5 bases). With 0 bases removed from V and 5 bases from J, the gap between germline ends came to 20 bases. There are 18 residues in the CDR3. Germline V CDR1 and CDR2: MNHEY, SVGEGT. The CDR3 here is CASSYSSAGRFSDQPQHF. The CDR3 nucleotides are TGTGCCAGCAGTTACTCGTCGGCAGGGAGGTTCTCGGATCAGCCCCAGCATTTT.